This T cell receptor (beta chain) derives from a study of T cell responses to AZD1222 COVID-19 vaccine. Regarding the study as a whole: Targeting of unmutated variant regions was reportedly seen in nearly half of spike-specific TCRs.

Method: immunoSEQ multiplex PCR; TCRdb's copy keeps in-frame clones and lacks some. The sample carries some 96,000 clones, around 87% recorded once. With regard to this clone: Its antigen is not identified.

After removal of 3 bases from V and 8 bases from J, the junction contained 14 bases not matched to a gene. The CDR3 has 17 residues. Looked up from germline, CDR1 is SGDLS and CDR2 is YYNGEE. The source of this sequence is an adult in good health. V is TRBV9 and J is TRBJ1-2; 12 positions match TRBD1. Specimen: peripheral blood, collected on day 0 of AZD1222 vaccination. The DNA for the CDR3 is TGTGCCAGCAGCGCAGTCCCGGGACAGGGGGCGCGCGGGGGCTACACCTTC. Protein sequence: CASSAVPGQGARGGYTF.